What follows are 29 T cell receptor beta chains derived from one specimen sequenced in a study of glioma-infiltrating T cells. TCR alpha and beta CDR3 regions were amplified from RNA using iRepertoire nested multiplex PCR. TCRdb reanalysed the multiplex PCR reads using MiXCR and keeps one entry per CDR3 protein. Among about 93,000 distinct CDR3 sequences, approximately 40% were seen once, and the ten largest hold more than 30%. Sequenced sample: glioma tissue, nonneoplastic brain tissue, or PBMCs (not recorded which). The source of these receptors is a human donor with low-grade glioma or glioblastoma, undergoing nonglioma brain surgery, or in good health (not recorded which).

This clonotype was picked up many times. This chain's CDR3 is CASSPNGLAGTISYNEQFF. The DNA for the CDR3 is TGTGCCAGCTCACCCAACGGACTAGCGGGCACCATCTCCTACAATGAGCAGTTCTTC. The chain has TRBV18 and TRBJ2-1; TRBD2 aligns across 11 bases. Germline loops: CDR1 KGHSH, CDR2 LQKENI. This CDR3 is built from 19 residues. The V gene end was trimmed by 3 bases and the J gene end by 0 bases; junction bases not matched to a gene: 10.

This clonotype was recorded at least ten times. The CDR3 reads CASSPRSAGTTDTQYF. The CDR3 region has the DNA TGTGCCAGCAGCCCAAGGTCGGCGGGAACCACAGATACGCAGTATTTT. The rearrangement links TRBV7-9 to TRBJ2-3, with D perhaps matching TRBD2 (6 bases). V lost 5 bases and J lost 2, with 17 bases in between. The CDR3 loop spans 16 amino acids. Germline lookup yields CDR1 SEHNR and CDR2 FQNEAQ (reference sequence).

With respect to this clonotype: Since a much larger clone is just one base distant, this may be a read error. V usage is TRBV7-2 and J usage is TRBJ2-1; D gene unclear. The CDR3 covers 15 residues. Germline V lookup: CDR1 SGHTA, CDR2 FQGNSA. Written as DNA, the CDR3 is TGTGCCAGCAGCTTACCGTTCCAGTATTACAATGAGCAGTCCTTC. It codes for CASSLPFQYYNEQSF.

This clonotype was counted at least ten times. V and J are TRBV20-1 and TRBJ2-3, with unresolved D. Germline V gene data show CDR1 as DFQATT and CDR2 as SNEGSKA (reference sequence). This CDR3 has 12 amino acids. Deletions cut 7 bases from V and 0 bases from J, with 8 bases between. The CDR3 region is CSVIESTDTQYF. CDR3 bases: TGCAGTGTAATCGAGAGCACAGATACGCAGTATTTT.

This chain connects TRBV27 to TRBJ2-7; 9 bases agree with TRBD1. The CDR3 has 14 amino acids. Trimming cost V 8 bases and J 7 bases; bases outside gene matches: 12. Germline V gene data show CDR1 as MNHEY and CDR2 as SMNVEV (reference sequence). Written as DNA, the CDR3 is TGTGCCAGCTGGACAGGGGCCTACACCGGGGAGCAGTACTTC. This encodes CASWTGAYTGEQYF.

This clonotype was seen ten or more times. The V call is TRBV28, the J call TRBJ2-7, with D perhaps matching TRBD2 (6 bases). From germline, CDR1 is MDHEN and CDR2 SYDVKM. This CDR3 contains 14 residues. V lost 5 bases and J lost 2, with 13 bases in between. Written as DNA, the CDR3 is TGTGCCAGCAGTCCGAGACTAGGGACCTACGAGCAGTACTTC. Translating gives CASSPRLGTYEQYF.

Regarding this clonotype: At one of its ends the junction is not consistent with the germline gene, which may arise from a read error. The chain couples TRBV7-2 to TRBJ1-3, with TRBD1 identical over 8 bases. There are 13 residues in the CDR3. Germline V CDR1 and CDR2: SGHTA, FQGNSA. The CDR3 bases are TGTGCCGGCAGCTCGGGGACAGGAAACACCACATATTTT. Amino acid sequence: CAGSSGTGNTTYF.

Of note for this clonotype: At one of its ends the junction is not consistent with the germline gene, which may arise from a read error. V is TRBV13 and J is TRBJ2-1, with unresolved D. The CDR3 loop spans 14 amino acids. From germline, CDR1 is PRHDT and CDR2 FYEKMQ (reference sequence). The CDR3 coding sequence is TGTGCCAGCAGCCCCCGTGGATCCTACAATGAGCTGTTCTTC. Amino acids: CASSPRGSYNELFF.

This clonotype was counted ten times or more. One end of the junction does not line up with germline, which may come from a read error. The J gene is TRBJ2-7, the V gene TRBV18; 7 nucleotides agree with TRBD1. This CDR3 has 15 amino acids. Germline loops: CDR1 KGHSH, CDR2 LQKENI. The CDR3 DNA reads TGTGCCAGCTCCCCACCTGCAGGGGGACCTTACGAGCAGTACTTC. Protein: CASSPPAGGPYEQYF.

This clonotype came up a few times. The chain couples TRBV5-5 to TRBJ1-4; TRBD1 is a possible D gene (6 bases). Looked up from germline, CDR1 is SGHKS and CDR2 is YYEKEE (reference sequence). With 5 bases removed from V and 7 bases from J, the gap between germline ends came to 12 bases. The CDR3 is 13 residues long. For the CDR3, the DNA is TGTGCCAGCAGTTACGGGGGCGGTGAAAAACTGTTTTTT. It is translated as CASSYGGGEKLFF.

This clonotype was counted at least ten times. J is TRBJ2-3 and V is TRBV24-1, with 7 positions matching TRBD1. The CDR3 is made up of 14 amino acids. The V and J ends lost 7 bases and 0 bases, in that order; junction bases with no gene match: 3. The germline gives CDR1 KGHDR, CDR2 SFDVKD. In DNA, the CDR3 is TGTGCCACCAGAGGGACAGCTAGCACAGATACGCAGTATTTT. Its translation is CATRGTASTDTQYF.

The chain links TRBV6-2 or TRBV6-3 to TRBJ2-3; 13 positions agree with TRBD2. V shed 6 bases and J 2 bases; nucleotides not matched to a gene: 11. Looked up from germline, CDR1 is MNHEY and CDR2 is SVGEGT. The CDR3 runs to 18 residues. For the CDR3, the DNA is TGTGCCAGCAGACCCGCAGGACTAGCGGGAGCACCCACAGATACGCAGTATTTT. This codes for CASRPAGLAGAPTDTQYF.

The chain carries TRBV6-2 or TRBV6-3 and TRBJ2-5, with 9 bases identical to TRBD2. The CDR3 runs to 16 residues. J gave up 2 bases and V 2 bases, and 6 bases lay outside the gene matches. CDR1 is MNHEY and CDR2 is SVGEGT in the germline V gene. The CDR3 spells CASSYHQTSGQETQYF. In DNA, the CDR3 is TGTGCCAGCAGTTACCACCAGACTAGCGGTCAAGAGACCCAGTACTTC.

This rearrangement joins TRBV3-1 to TRBJ2-7; 8 bases map to TRBD2. The CDR3 consists of 15 residues. The trim removed 0 bases at V and 1 base at J, leaving 2 bases unmatched. CDR1 is LGHDT, CDR2 YNNKEL, per germline (reference sequence). CDR3 protein: CASSQEGGRSYEQYF. DNA of the CDR3: TGTGCCAGCAGCCAAGAAGGCGGGAGGTCCTACGAGCAGTACTTC.

Many counts were recorded for this clonotype. This chain connects TRBV6-5 to TRBJ2-3; 7 bases line up with TRBD2. The V segment lost 2 bases and the J segment 6 bases; nucleotides outside the gene matches: 5. This CDR3 comprises 14 residues. CDR1 is MNHEY, CDR2 SVGAGI, per germline. In DNA form, the CDR3 reads TGTGCCAGCAGTTACGTCGCTAGCGGTGATACGCAGTATTTT. Translation: CASSYVASGDTQYF.

CDR3 loop: CASSPTDRRGITQYF. CDR3 bases: TGTGCCAGCAGTCCAACGGACAGAAGAGGTATAACACAGTATTTT. The chain combines TRBV27 with TRBJ2-3; D might be TRBD1 (6 bases). Germline V gene sequence: CDR1 MNHEY, CDR2 SMNVEV (reference sequence). V was clipped by 5 bases and J by 12 bases, with 24 bases between them. The CDR3 spans 15 residues.

This clonotype was detected many times. V is TRBV19 and J is TRBJ1-6; TRBD1 agrees at 7 bases. Germline CDR1 is LNHDA and CDR2 is SQIVND (reference sequence). The CDR3 extends over 15 amino acids. The V gene end was trimmed by 5 bases and the J gene end by 9 bases; junction bases not matched to a gene: 10. DNA of the CDR3: TGTGCCAGTAGTGCGGCTACAGGGGAGACTTCACCCCTCCACTTT. Amino acids: CASSAATGETSPLHF.

As concerns this clonotype: An end of the junction does not agree with germline; a read error may underlie this. The chain uses TRBV28 and TRBJ2-4; 7 bases agree with TRBD1. The CDR3 extends over 17 amino acids. The germline V gene encodes CDR1 MDHEN and CDR2 SYDVKM. The CDR3: CVRSTPRTGSATNIQSF. CDR3 coding DNA: TGTGTTCGCAGTACTCCGCGGACAGGATCAGCCACAAACATTCAGTCCTTC. The full variable domain, with the rest looked up from reference TRBV28 and TRBJ2-4, is DVKVTQSSRYLVKRTGEKVFLECVQDMDHENMFWYRQDPGLGLRLIYFSYDVKMKEKGDIPEGYSVSREKKERFSLILESASTNQTSMYLCVRSTPRTGSATNIQSFGAGTRLSVL.

About this clonotype: Relative to the germline gene, one junction end is altered; a read error may explain this. The chain recombines TRBV20-1 with TRBJ1-1; the D is unclear. The germline CDR1 and CDR2 sequences are DFQATT and SNEGSKA (reference sequence). CDR3 length: 13 amino acids. This CDR3 reads CSARAGWNTEAFF. The DNA for the CDR3 is TGCAGTGCTAGAGCGGGGTGGAACACTGAAGCCTTCTTT.

On this clonotype: A much larger clone lies one base from this, so it may be a read error. The V gene is TRBV7-9, the J gene TRBJ2-5, with TRBD2 identical over 8 bases. Trimming took 3 bases from V and 2 from J; bases not matched to a gene: 11. The CDR3 consists of 17 residues. Germline V CDR1 and CDR2: SEHNR, FQNEAQ (reference sequence). The CDR3 region has the DNA TGTGCCAGCAGCTTCGTCGGGACTAGAGGGGGACAAGAGACCCAGTACTTC. Translated, it gives CASSFVGTRGGQETQYF.

This clonotype came up many times. The gene calls are TRBV25-1 and TRBJ2-7; D may match TRBD1 or TRBD2 (5 bases each). The V gene lost 3 bases and the J gene lost 3 bases, with 15 bases spanning the gap. The CDR3 has 15 amino acids. Germline CDR1 and CDR2: MGHDK and SYGVNS. CDR3 nucleotides: TGTGCCAGCAGTGAGAGCCGGCCGGGGCTCTACGAGCAGTACTTC. It is translated as CASSESRPGLYEQYF.

In this sample, this clonotype turned up many times. The DNA for the CDR3 is TGTGCCAGCAGCCTGGGAACGGGCCTGAACACTGAAGCTTTCTTT. This gives the protein CASSLGTGLNTEAFF. The chain recombines TRBV5-4 with TRBJ1-1; D unclear. Germline assignment: CDR1 SGHNT and CDR2 YYREEE (reference sequence). Trimming stripped 4 bases from V and 0 bases from J, with 13 bases between. This CDR3 has 15 residues.

About this clonotype itself: One junction end disagrees with the germline gene, perhaps due to a read error. The CDR3 is CAGSFGRSSYEQYF. CDR3 DNA: TGTGCCGGCAGTTTCGGCAGGAGCTCCTACGAGCAGTACTTC. The chain carries TRBV27 and TRBJ2-7; D uncertain. The CDR3 runs to 14 residues. Germline-derived CDR1 and CDR2 are MNHEY and SMNVEV (reference sequence).

This clonotype has just a few counts. The chain links TRBV5-1 to TRBJ2-5; D is unresolved. V was shortened by 3 bases and J by 2 bases, with 11 bases between the two germline ends. The CDR3 contains 14 residues. Per the germline V gene, CDR1 is SGHRS and CDR2 is YFSETQ. The CDR3 here is CASSYGVVQETQYF. DNA for the CDR3: TGCGCCAGCAGCTATGGGGTAGTACAAGAGACCCAGTACTTC. The complete variable domain, with remaining parts taken from reference TRBV5-1 and TRBJ2-5, reads KAGVTQTPRYLIKTRGQQVTLSCSPISGHRSVSWYQQTPGQGLQFLFEYFSETQRNKGNFPGRFSGRQFSNSRSEMNVSTLELGDSALYLCASSYGVVQETQYFGPGTRLLVL.

This clonotype was counted many times. V gene TRBV24-1 combines with J gene TRBJ2-2; D is uncertain. This CDR3 comprises 12 residues. V shed 9 bases and J shed 5 bases, with 9 bases lying between them. CDR1 KGHDR and CDR2 SFDVKD come from the germline V gene. Written as DNA, the CDR3 is TGTGCCACCCGGTCTGTTACCGGGGAGCTGTTTTTT. This gives the protein CATRSVTGELFF.

Points on this clonotype: The junction departs from the called germline gene at one end, perhaps through a read error. The chain links TRBV7-6 to TRBJ2-3; D might be TRBD2 (5 bases). The CDR3 runs 15 residues. CDR1 is SGHVS and CDR2 is FNYEAQ in the germline V gene. DNA for the CDR3: TGTGCCAGCAGCGGGGTGAGCGGCCGCGCAGATACGCAGTGTTTT. Translating gives CASSGVSGRADTQCF.

The sample holds many counts of this clonotype. The chain is built from TRBV19 and TRBJ1-1; D unclear. The V end was cut by 3 bases, the J end by 2 bases, with 7 bases between. CDR1 and CDR2 (germline): LNHDA, SQIVND (reference sequence). CDR3 length: 13 residues. CDR3 amino acids: CASSITANTEAFF. The CDR3 DNA reads as TGTGCCAGTAGTATCACAGCCAACACTGAAGCTTTCTTT.

This clonotype has just a few counts. The chain has TRBV5-6 and TRBJ2-4, with 8 bases aligning to TRBD1. CDR3 size: 11 residues. CDR1 is SGHDT and CDR2 is YYEEEE in the germline V gene. J lost 9 bases, V lost 4 bases, and 0 bases had no gene match. For the CDR3, the DNA is TGTGCCAGCAGCACAGGGGGCATTCAGTACTTC. It encodes CASSTGGIQYF.

To note about this clonotype: No conserved phenylalanine or tryptophan is present at the end of the CDR3, so a read error is the likely explanation. J is TRBJ2-7 and V is TRBV7-9; D ambiguous. The ends were cut back, 8 bases at V and 7 bases at J, with 21 bases in the middle. The CDR3 runs 14 residues. CDR1 SEHNR and CDR2 FQNEAQ come from the germline V gene (reference sequence). CDR3 in amino acids: CASAQVSSYNEQYL. CDR3 DNA: TGTGCCAGCGCCCAGGTGTCATCCTACAATGAGCAGTACTTA.